A single sample is the source of the 5 T cell receptor beta chains below, sequenced in a study of CXCR3-negative and CXCR3-positive naive CD8 T cells. UMI-tagged TRB cDNA libraries were built via 5' RACE. With the 5' RACE reads reprocessed, TCRdb shows one record per CDR3 protein and no DNA. This sample's table has about 82,000 distinct CDR3 sequences. Sequencing was done on a sample of naive CXCR3- CD8+ T cells from blood. Subset described: CD45RO-CCR7+CD27+CD95- naive CD8+ T cells lacking CXCR3 (TNR3-). The source is a human donor in good health. Some clones in this sample may be carry-over from other donors' samples.

J is TRBJ2-7 and V is TRBV14; no DNA is available, so the TRBD1 call from TCRdb remains unchecked. Germline CDR1 and CDR2: SGHDN and FVKESK. The CDR3 runs to 17 residues. Here the CDR3 reads CAGSQVGQVSSSYEQYF.

V gene TRBV5-1 combines with J gene TRBJ2-1; TCRdb gives TRBD1 as the D gene, but with no DNA this cannot be confirmed. CDR1 is SGHRS and CDR2 is YFSETQ in the germline V gene. The CDR3 is 15 residues long. This CDR3 reads CASSWGTGTYNEQFF.

The chain couples TRBV7-9 to TRBJ2-1; with no DNA, the TCRdb D assignment of TRBD1 cannot be verified. This CDR3 is 16 amino acids long. The germline V gene encodes CDR1 SEHNR and CDR2 FQNEAQ (reference sequence). This CDR3 is CASSLIQDRVRDEQFF.

The chain links TRBV7-9 to TRBJ2-2. The germline gives CDR1 SEHNR, CDR2 FQNEAQ (reference sequence). The CDR3 totals 13 residues. CDR3: CASSLALDGELFF.

The chain couples TRBV19 to TRBJ2-6; TCRdb returns TRBD2, unconfirmable since there is no DNA. The CDR3 runs to 19 residues. CDR1 LNHDA and CDR2 SQIVND come from the germline V gene (reference sequence). The CDR3 region is CASSPLAGRDYSGANVLTF.